These 10 T cell receptor beta chains share one sample of origin, sequenced in a study of T cell repertoires in cytomegalovirus infection. TCRdb reprocessed the reads with MiXCR, giving one entry per CDR3 protein. This sample has fewer than 850,000 distinct CDR3 sequences; about 27% occur once, and the top ten carry less than 15%. No antigen has been identified for these receptors. The specimen was cultured CD8+ T cells from PBMCs, collected from culture after CMV antigen stimulation. Receptor source: a human donor in good health (CMV status not recorded). Some clones in this sample may be carry-over from other donors' samples.

This clonotype was counted only a few times. The CDR3 loop reads CASSGWGPGELFF. CDR3 sequence (DNA): TGTGCCAGCAGTGGGTGGGGGCCCGGGGAGCTGTTTTTT. The chain has TRBV7-6 and TRBJ2-2; TRBD1 is a possible D gene (6 bases). The CDR3 is 13 residues long. The V gene's germline CDR1 is SGHVS and CDR2 FNYEAQ. The V and J ends lost 6 bases and 6 bases respectively, with 11 bases between them.

A remark on this clonotype: Given the absence of the conserved phenylalanine or tryptophan at the CDR3 end, a read error is likely. The chain employs TRBV6-6 and TRBJ1-6; no clear D gene. Germline V gene lookup returns CDR1 MNHNY and CDR2 SVGAGI (reference sequence). The ends were cut back, 9 bases at V and 9 bases at J, with 21 bases in the middle. This CDR3 contains 15 residues. Here the CDR3 DNA reads TGTGCCAGTTCGGGGTTATTGGCCGGGAGTTCACCCCTCCACTTA. It translates to CASSGLLAGSSPLHL.

The chain couples TRBV2 to TRBJ2-7; 12 bases are a match to TRBD2. Germline V CDR1 and CDR2: SNHLY, FYNNEI. The CDR3 is 15 amino acids. J gave up 1 base and V 5 bases, and 3 bases lay outside the gene matches. CDR3: CASSILAGGSYEQYF. CDR3 in DNA: TGTGCCAGCAGTATACTAGCGGGGGGTTCCTACGAGCAGTACTTC. The full variable domain, its missing parts supplied by reference TRBV2 and TRBJ2-7, is EPEVTQTPSHQVTQMGQEVILRCVPISNHLYFYWYRQILGQKVEFLVSFYNNEISEKSEIFDDQFSVERPDGSNFTLKIRSTKLEDSAMYFCASSILAGGSYEQYFGPGTRLTVT.

The J gene is TRBJ2-2, the V gene TRBV7-2; TRBD2 is a possible D gene (6 bases). CDR1 is SGHTA, CDR2 FQGNSA, per germline. Between the trimmed V and J ends, which lost 5 bases and 7 bases, there was a span of 20 bases. The CDR3 has 16 amino acids. The CDR3 sequence: CASSLGLLAPDGELFF. In DNA form, the CDR3 reads TGTGCCAGCAGCCTTGGACTCCTAGCGCCTGACGGGGAGCTGTTTTTT.

This clonotype was counted many times. The rearrangement links TRBV7-2 to TRBJ1-5; a weak D match, TRBD1 (6 bases). CDR1 is SGHTA, CDR2 FQGNSA, per germline. The CDR3 extends over 14 amino acids. Trimming took 2 bases from V and 4 from J, leaving 9 bases between them. The DNA for the CDR3 is TGTGCCAGCAGCTTATGGCAGGGGAATCAGCCCCAGCATTTT. This encodes CASSLWQGNQPQHF.

Here the CDR3 DNA reads TGTGCCAGCAGTGGTGAAGTGAGCGGGGCCTACAATGAGCAGTTCTTC. It specifies CASSGEVSGAYNEQFF. The chain recombines TRBV2 with TRBJ2-1; 7 bases match TRBD2. Trimming removed 4 bases from V and 2 bases from J; junction bases left unmatched: 8. CDR3 length: 16 amino acids. In germline, CDR1 is SNHLY, CDR2 FYNNEI.

This clonotype was observed many times. The chain employs TRBV7-2 and TRBJ2-3; no firm D call. V lost 4 bases and J lost 0, with 20 bases in between. The CDR3 has 18 residues. Germline-derived CDR1 and CDR2 are SGHTA and FQGNSA. The CDR3 DNA sequence: TGTGCCAGCAGCTCTCGACTCGTCTATAGACTGAGCACAGATACGCAGTATTTT. Its translation: CASSSRLVYRLSTDTQYF.

This clonotype was picked up a small number of times. The chain employs TRBV5-4 and TRBJ1-2; tentative D call: TRBD1 (5 bases). The length of the CDR3 is 16 residues. Trimming stripped 0 bases from V and 4 bases from J, with 16 bases between. Germline lookup yields CDR1 SGHNT and CDR2 YYREEE (reference sequence). CDR3 in DNA: TGTGCCAGCAGCTTGGGACACCGACAGACCGCCTATGGCTACACCTTC. Its translation: CASSLGHRQTAYGYTF.

This rearrangement joins TRBV29-1 to TRBJ2-1; no reliable D call. V was cut by 6 bases and J by 2 bases, with 11 bases left in between. The CDR3 has 13 amino acids. In germline, CDR1 is SQVTM, CDR2 ANQGSEA. Here the CDR3 DNA reads TGCAGCGTATACAAAAATCCCTACAATGAGCAGTTCTTC. Amino acid sequence: CSVYKNPYNEQFF.

The V call is TRBV5-4, the J call TRBJ1-2; the D gene is possibly TRBD1 (6 bases). V was shortened by 5 bases and J by 4 bases, with 18 bases between the two germline ends. This CDR3 comprises 15 residues. The germline CDR1 and CDR2 sequences are SGHNT and YYREEE (reference sequence). DNA for the CDR3: TGTGCCAGCAGTTTCGAGTGGGGACATATCTATGGCTACACCTTC. Translation: CASSFEWGHIYGYTF.